The clone carrying this T cell receptor (beta chain) has ten or more counts. This sample was included in a study of early T cells in non-severe SARS-CoV-2 infection. This CDR3 has 17 residues. After removal of 0 bases from V and 3 bases from J, the junction contained 8 bases not matched to a gene. Germline values: CDR1 SGHDN, CDR2 FVKESK. As part of library construction, unique molecular identifiers were attached to individual cDNA molecules. TCRdb reprocessed the 5' RACE reads with MiXCR, giving one entry per CDR3 protein. Among roughly 70,000 distinct CDR3 sequences listed, 20% were seen once. The receptor's source is an adult who was a healthcare worker with PCR-confirmed SARS-CoV-2 infection or an uninfected control (not recorded which). The sample here was whole blood, taken at baseline. V and J are TRBV14 and TRBJ2-1, with 7 nucleotides matching TRBD2. The CDR3 loop is CASSQDWGGGNYNEQFF. The CDR3 DNA reads as TGTGCCAGCAGCCAAGATTGGGGCGGGGGAAACTACAATGAGCAGTTCTTC. Based on the CDR3 plus reference TRBV14 and TRBJ2-1, the full variable domain is EAGVTQFPSHSVIEKGQTVTLRCDPISGHDNLYWYRRVMGKEIKFLLHFVKESKQDESGMPNNRFLAERTGGTYSTLKVQPAELEDSGVYFCASSQDWGGGNYNEQFFGPGTRLTVL.